This TCR beta chain derives from a study of shared clonotypes between healthy human individuals. Clones were read by immunoSEQ multiplex PCR, and TCRdb kept only the in-frame ones, dropping some. Seen here are hundreds of thousands of clones, approximately 79% observed once, and the top ten hold about 1.7%. V was clipped by 4 bases and J by 3 bases; unmatched bases: 7. Germline CDR1 LNHDA, CDR2 SQIVND (reference sequence). The CDR3 contains 16 residues. This clonotype was sampled from a young woman in good health. The rearrangement uses TRBV19 and TRBJ1-1; 11 bases agree with TRBD1. What was sequenced was memory CD4+ T cells sorted from blood. Subset here: CD45RA-negative fraction. CDR3: CASSTGQGEGDTEAFF. The CDR3 nucleotides read TGTGCCAGTAGTACGGGACAGGGGGAGGGGGACACTGAAGCTTTCTTT.